Presented here are 19 T cell receptor beta chains from one specimen sequenced in a study of vaccination and CD4 T cells after COVID-19 (dated by TCRdb to between 2022 and 2023). Library preparation was by PCR. These reads were obtained on an Illumina iSeq 100. DNA from cultured CD4+ T cells was subjected to TCR sequencing with the Oncomine TCR Beta short-read assay at the Johns Hopkins FTIC core. The public reads were quality trimmed at Q25 with fastp and then assembled into clones with MiXCR by TCRdb, keeping productive beta chains. Duplicate CDR3 protein sequences are folded into a single record with the most common DNA and genes. A total of 10,000 or so distinct CDR3 sequences appear in this sample, approximately 52% of them only once. Together, the top ten hold roughly 8.5% of the sample. The antigens for these receptors are not known. The meaning of the sample's treatment or condition label: roughly ten-day PBMC culture with coronavirus spike peptide pools or control peptides (ViraFEST assay).

The sequencing sample was made of CD4+ T cells from blood, cultured in vitro. The receptors stem from a human donor who had recovered from COVID-19.

V and J are TRBV10-3 and TRBJ1-6, with a weak D call TRBD1 (5 bases). CDR3 length: 13 residues. V dropped 4 bases and J dropped 8 bases, with 9 bases sitting between them. Germline values: CDR1 ENHRY, CDR2 SYGVKD. The CDR3 bases are TGTGCCATCAGTGGGAAGGGGTATTCACCCCTCCACTTT. Amino acids: CAISGKGYSPLHF.

This clonotype was seen a single time. The chain recombines TRBV24-1 with TRBJ2-7; D is possibly TRBD1 (6 bases). The V end lost 4 bases, the J end lost 6 bases, and 15 bases lay between the germline ends. CDR1 and CDR2 from the germline V gene are KGHDR and SFDVKD. The CDR3 contains 14 residues. This chain's CDR3 is CATSERAGAVEQYF. DNA for the CDR3: TGTGCCACCAGTGAGAGGGCAGGGGCCGTCGAGCAGTACTTC.

The DNA of the CDR3 is TGTGCCAGCAGTTGGACAGGGTTAGCAGCTTTCTTT. It codes for CASSWTGLAAFF. The chain recombines TRBV12-3 or TRBV12-4 with TRBJ1-1, with 8 positions matching TRBD1. V was clipped by 4 bases and J by 10 bases; unmatched bases: 5. The CDR3 covers 12 residues.

The chain links TRBV7-7 to TRBJ2-1, with D perhaps TRBD1 (6 bases). There are 11 residues in the CDR3. The germline V gene has CDR1 SSHAT and CDR2 FNYEAQ (reference sequence). V lost 5 bases, J lost 10 bases, and 9 bases lay in between. The CDR3 region has the DNA TGTGCCAGCAGCCAAGGGACAGAGCAGTTCTTC. Its protein is CASSQGTEQFF.

The V gene is TRBV24-1, the J gene TRBJ2-7; possible D gene TRBD2, 5 bases. Trimming stripped 5 bases from V and 1 base from J, with 14 bases between. CDR1 is KGHDR, CDR2 SFDVKD, per germline. The CDR3 loop spans 15 amino acids. The CDR3 DNA reads TGTGCCACCAGTGGGGGATCGGGGTATTCCTACGAGCAGTACTTC. Amino acids: CATSGGSGYSYEQYF.

This sequence joins TRBV24-1 and TRBJ2-3, with D possibly being TRBD2 (7 bases). The germline V and J ends were trimmed by 1 base and 8 bases, with 15 bases remaining between them. In germline, CDR1 is KGHDR, CDR2 SFDVKD. The CDR3 length is 15 residues. DNA for the CDR3: TGTGCCACCAGTGATTTTGGGCAGGGGAGGGCTACGCAGTATTTT. It is translated as CATSDFGQGRATQYF.

The V call is TRBV20-1, the J call TRBJ2-3; possibly TRBD2 for D (5 bases). With 0 bases removed from V and 0 bases from J, the gap between germline ends came to 16 bases. The length of the CDR3 is 17 residues. Germline CDR1 is DFQATT and CDR2 is SNEGSKA (reference sequence). The CDR3 here is CSARDRASSTSTDTQYF. In DNA, the CDR3 is TGCAGTGCTAGAGATAGGGCTAGCAGCACGAGCACAGATACGCAGTATTTT.

This clonotype was counted only a few times. The rearrangement links TRBV2 to TRBJ1-2; D possibly corresponds to TRBD1 (5 bases). The CDR3 has 14 residues. Germline V gives CDR1 SNHLY, CDR2 FYNNEI. The V end was cut by 0 bases, the J end by 6 bases, with 11 bases between. The CDR3 coding sequence is TGTGCCAGCAGTGAAGCGCAACAGGCTGATGGCTACACCTTC. It is translated as CASSEAQQADGYTF.

This rearrangement joins TRBV7-2 to TRBJ2-1; D tentatively reads TRBD1 or TRBD2 (5 bases each). V shed 5 bases and J shed 9 bases, with 11 bases lying between them. The CDR3 has 12 residues. The germline V gene encodes CDR1 SGHTA and CDR2 FQGNSA. CDR3 loop: CASSRRGGEQFF. CDR3 DNA sequence: TGTGCCAGCAGCCGGCGTGGGGGTGAGCAGTTCTTC.

This clonotype was seen only a few times. The chain is built from TRBV6-1 and TRBJ1-5; D is possibly TRBD1 (5 bases). V was shortened by 5 bases and J by 6 bases, with 14 bases between the two germline ends. Looked up from germline, CDR1 is MNHNS and CDR2 is SASEGT. The CDR3 spans 14 residues. CDR3 sequence reads: CASSLRQPGQPQHF. CDR3 sequence (DNA): TGTGCCAGCAGTCTGCGACAGCCGGGTCAGCCCCAGCATTTT.

The table lists this clonotype with a few counts. The chain combines TRBV2 with TRBJ2-7, with a tentative D call TRBD1 (5 bases). V was cut by 6 bases and J by 2 bases, with 14 bases left in between. The germline gives CDR1 SNHLY, CDR2 FYNNEI. The CDR3 has 14 amino acids. The CDR3 bases are TGTGCCAGCAGAGTTACGGACATAACCTACGAGCAGTACTTC. As protein: CASRVTDITYEQYF.

The chain has TRBV20-1 and TRBJ2-6; no reliable D call. CDR3 length equals 15 residues. V dropped 6 bases and J dropped 0 bases, with 12 bases sitting between them. In germline, CDR1 is DFQATT, CDR2 SNEGSKA (reference sequence). CDR3 DNA: TGCAGTGCACCGAGCAGTAGCTCTGGGGCCAACGTCCTGACTTTC. Translated, it gives CSAPSSSSGANVLTF.

This clonotype has a handful of counts. This chain links TRBV6-5 with TRBJ1-1; D is unclear. The germline V gene encodes CDR1 MNHEY and CDR2 SVGAGI. There are 13 residues in the CDR3. Trimming shortened V by 2 bases and J by 4 bases, and 8 bases separated the two germline ends. The chain's CDR3 is CASSYDRGTEAFF. In nucleotides, the CDR3 is TGTGCCAGCAGTTACGACCGGGGCACTGAAGCTTTCTTT.

J is TRBJ2-3 and V is TRBV7-9; D not certain. Germline V gene lookup returns CDR1 SEHNR and CDR2 FQNEAQ (reference sequence). CDR3 length equals 13 residues. Trimming left V 1 base short and J 3 bases short, with 5 bases between. The CDR3 spells CASSLGLTDTQYF. CDR3 nucleotide sequence: TGTGCCAGCAGCTTAGGATTAACAGATACGCAGTATTTT.

V and J are TRBV28 and TRBJ2-3; no definite D call. The CDR3 spans 13 residues. In germline, CDR1 is MDHEN, CDR2 SYDVKM. V was pared by 2 bases and J by 5 bases, with 8 bases between. This CDR3 is CASSLPGRDTQYF. The CDR3 DNA sequence: TGTGCCAGCAGTTTACCCGGTCGAGATACGCAGTATTTT.

The chain combines TRBV2 with TRBJ1-1; D may be TRBD1 (6 bases). Per the germline V gene, CDR1 is SNHLY and CDR2 is FYNNEI. The CDR3 is 14 amino acids. The ends were cut back, 5 bases at V and 9 bases at J, with 19 bases in the middle. In nucleotides, the CDR3 is TGTGCCAGCAGTTTGAGCCAGGGGAACTCTAAAGCTTTCTTT. As protein: CASSLSQGNSKAFF.

CDR3 nucleotides: TGTGCCAGCAGTGAAGGATTTGGGGGGACGAACACTGAAGCTTTCTTT. The encoded protein is CASSEGFGGTNTEAFF. The rearrangement uses TRBV6-1 and TRBJ1-1, with D possibly being TRBD1 (5 bases). V lost 1 base to trimming and J lost 1 base, with 13 bases between them. The germline V gene has CDR1 MNHNS and CDR2 SASEGT. The CDR3 has 16 amino acids.

The chain has TRBV20-1 and TRBJ1-6, with 8 bases aligning to TRBD1. With 6 bases clipped from V and 2 bases from J, the junction kept 6 bases outside the gene matches. The CDR3 is 15 residues long. Germline CDR1 reads DFQATT; CDR2 reads SNEGSKA (reference sequence). The CDR3 DNA is TGCAGTGCGATAGCGACAGGGGCCTATAATTCACCCCTCCACTTT. Protein: CSAIATGAYNSPLHF.

This chain joins TRBV20-1 and TRBJ1-1; tentative D call: TRBD1 (5 bases). CDR3 length: 14 amino acids. From germline, CDR1 is DFQATT and CDR2 SNEGSKA (reference sequence). Trimming pared 5 bases from V and 0 bases from J, leaving 13 bases between. The CDR3 sequence: CSAFPGTVNTEAFF. The CDR3 DNA is TGCAGTGCTTTCCCCGGGACGGTGAACACTGAAGCTTTCTTT.